This TCR beta chain was sequenced during a study of regulatory T cells in long-lasting Graves disease. As for the study in general: Newly diagnosed Graves' patients had taken antithyroid drugs under 3 months.

Notes on this clonotype: Its specificity is not known.

Study-level results: Preferential use of TRBV28, TRBJ1-2 and TRBJ2-5 was seen in persistent disease. Persistent patients shared thousands of public clonotypes among themselves. Newly diagnosed patients shared fewer, at about a thousand. Peripheral blood alone, not thyroid tissue, underwent study.

The length of the CDR3 is 16 residues. After removal of 2 bases from V and 1 base from J, the junction contained 3 bases not matched to a gene. The V gene's germline CDR1 is SGHTA and CDR2 FQGNSA. Through Arm-PCR of CDR3 regions and iRepertoire HTBI primers, TCR beta libraries were built. TCRdb fed the multiplex PCR reads into MiXCR, producing one record per CDR3 protein. Here the sample spans 300,000 to 400,000 distinct CDR3 sequences, 15% to 19% being singletons. The time point: newly diagnosed GD, antithyroid drugs for less than 3 months. PBMC-derived RNA was used for the TCR library. The source material was peripheral blood mononuclear cells (PBMCs), sampled at new diagnosis, from a patient treated with antithyroid drugs. The source of this sequence is a female donor with Graves disease. This chain connects TRBV7-2 to TRBJ2-5; 11 bases are shared with TRBD2. The CDR3 loop reads CASSLMGTSGQETQYF. The CDR3 DNA follows: TGTGCCAGCAGCTTAATGGGGACTAGCGGCCAAGAGACCCAGTACTTC.